One TCR beta chain is described in this entry. Its antigen is currently unknown. V was clipped by 7 bases and J by 3 bases, with 11 bases between them. Germline V gene data show CDR1 as SNHLY and CDR2 as FYNNEI. The CDR3 extends over 13 amino acids. The data were obtained in a study of CD4 T cells in relation to SARS-CoV-2 and coronaviruses. Measured with immunoSEQ multiplex PCR; TCRdb has only the in-frame clones, and not every one. The table shows about 41,000 clones, with about 80% occurring only once. The sequencing input was naive CD4+ T cells from PBMCs, cultured in vitro. The sample's subset: naive CD4+ T cells isolated by negative enrichment. The chain couples TRBV2 to TRBJ2-3, with a possible D match to TRBD2 (5 bases). This clonotype was obtained from an adult with COVID-19. CDR3 loop: CASTKLVTDTQYF. CDR3 in DNA: TGTGCCAGCACCAAACTAGTTACAGATACGCAGTATTTT. Full variable domain (rest looked up from reference TRBV2 and TRBJ2-3): EPEVTQTPSHQVTQMGQEVILRCVPISNHLYFYWYRQILGQKVEFLVSFYNNEISEKSEIFDDQFSVERPDGSNFTLKIRSTKLEDSAMYFCASTKLVTDTQYFGPGTRLTVL.